Listed here are 3 T cell receptor beta chains from one sample, sequenced in a study of cytomegalovirus exposure and HLA in healthy donors. Primers included in the PCR were 60 Vbeta and 13 Jbeta primers. Libraries were prepared by immunoSEQ multiplex PCR; TCRdb keeps only in-frame clonotypes and omits some of them. The sample holds 65,000 to 100,000 clones; around 75% are singletons and the top ten take just over 3%. Sequences were obtained from PBMCs. These receptors came from a middle-aged man in good health and CMV-seronegative.

The sample holds one count of this clone. V is TRBV4-1 and J is TRBJ2-5; D gene unclear. V was trimmed by 2 bases and J by 2 bases, leaving 3 bases between them. Germline V gene lookup returns CDR1 MGHRA and CDR2 YSYEKL. The CDR3 consists of 12 residues. The CDR3 bases are TGCGCCAGCAGCCAACTTCAAGAGACCCAGTACTTC. Translating it yields CASSQLQETQYF.

This chain joins TRBV6-5 and TRBJ1-2; D is possibly TRBD1 (5 bases). The CDR3 length is 13 residues. Looked up from germline, CDR1 is MNHEY and CDR2 is SVGAGI. Trimming left V 7 bases short and J 6 bases short, with 15 bases between. The CDR3 bases are TGTGCCAGCATTTCCCCGGCAGGGAATGGCTACACCTTC. Protein product: CASISPAGNGYTF.

The J gene is TRBJ1-6, the V gene TRBV9, with TRBD1 identical over 7 bases. With V trimmed by 3 bases and J by 7 bases, 7 bases remained unmatched. CDR1 SGDLS and CDR2 YYNGEE come from the germline V gene. The CDR3 loop spans 15 amino acids. CDR3 bases: TGTGCCAGCAGCGCCGCCGGGACAGCAAATTCACCCCTCCACTTT. Its protein product is CASSAAGTANSPLHF.